Shown below are 20 T cell receptor beta chains from a single sample sequenced in a study of blood T cells in healthy people across ages. PCR was performed a second time for about 7 to 12 cycles using a sample-barcoded 5' primer and a J-beta primer mix. TCRdb re-analysed the 5' RACE reads in MiXCR, keeping a single row per CDR3 protein. The repertoire includes about 720,000 distinct CDR3 sequences, 22% of them detected once, and 22% sits in the top ten. The sequencing sample was made of blood. Receptor source: a man between 70 and 80 years old in good health.

A word on this clonotype: The junction shows a germline mismatch at one end, possibly a read error. The chain links TRBV5-1 to TRBJ2-1; perhaps D is TRBD1 or TRBD2 (6 bases each). Germline V gene sequence: CDR1 SGHRS, CDR2 YFSETQ. CDR3 length: 15 residues. In DNA, the CDR3 is TGTGCCAGCAGCTTAGGGTCGGGGGCGTACAATGAGCAGTTCTTC. Amino acids: CASSLGSGAYNEQFF.

The rearrangement joins TRBV6-5 to TRBJ1-1; 7 bases line up with TRBD1. The ends lost 5 bases at V and 4 bases at J; junction bases unmatched: 7. From germline, CDR1 is MNHEY and CDR2 SVGAGI. The CDR3 loop spans 14 amino acids. The CDR3 here is CASSGDRVGTEAFF. In DNA form, the CDR3 reads TGTGCCAGCAGTGGTGACAGGGTGGGCACTGAAGCTTTCTTT.

The chain recombines TRBV10-3 with TRBJ2-3, with a tentative D call TRBD2 (5 bases). CDR3 length equals 14 residues. V lost 4 bases, J lost 4 bases, and 12 bases lay in between. From germline, CDR1 is ENHRY and CDR2 SYGVKD. CDR3 amino acids: CAISGSLAADTQYF. CDR3 DNA sequence: TGTGCCATCAGTGGATCGCTAGCAGCAGATACGCAGTATTTT.

The genes are TRBV2 and TRBJ2-7, with D possibly matching TRBD2 (6 bases). Germline V gene lookup returns CDR1 SNHLY and CDR2 FYNNEI. The CDR3 is made up of 15 amino acids. Trimming cost V 3 bases and J 0 bases, with 12 bases left between them. CDR3 nucleotide sequence: TGTGCCAGCAGTGATAGCCTAGCGATCTCCTACGAGCAGTACGTC. Protein product: CASSDSLAISYEQYV.

About this clonotype itself: A read error may account for a junction end that differs from germline. The gene calls are TRBV6-1 and TRBJ2-7; D might be TRBD1 (6 bases). Per the germline V gene, CDR1 is MNHNS and CDR2 is SASEGT. This CDR3 is built from 15 residues. In nucleotides, the CDR3 is TGTGCCAGCAGTGAATTCGCTGGGGCAGGGGACGAGCAGCACTTC. Its protein is CASSEFAGAGDEQHF.

This clonotype was detected a few times. This sequence joins TRBV11-2 and TRBJ2-7, with unresolved D. The CDR3 length is 16 residues. The V end was cut by 0 bases, the J end by 2 bases, with 14 bases between. The germline gives CDR1 SGHAT, CDR2 FQNNGV. The CDR3: CASSLEGGQHPYEQYF. In DNA, the CDR3 is TGTGCCAGCAGCTTAGAGGGCGGTCAACATCCCTACGAGCAGTACTTC.

Note on this clonotype: The CDR3 does not end in the conserved phenylalanine or tryptophan, so this is likely a read error. This chain joins TRBV11-1 and TRBJ2-3; TRBD1 or TRBD2 may be the D gene (6 bases each). V was clipped by 3 bases and J by 7 bases, with 14 bases between them. Germline CDR1 is SGHAT and CDR2 is FQDESV (reference sequence). This CDR3 region has 14 residues. In nucleotides, the CDR3 is TGTGCCAGCAGCTTCTCCGGGGGCAGGTATACGCAGTATTCT. Its protein product is CASSFSGGRYTQYS.

V gene TRBV7-2 combines with J gene TRBJ2-5, with D uncertain. The V gene's germline CDR1 is SGHTA and CDR2 FQGNSA. The V end lost 5 bases, the J end lost 2 bases, and 9 bases lay between the germline ends. The CDR3 has 13 amino acids. The CDR3 bases are TGTGCCAGCAGCAAGATGATTCAAGAGACCCAGTACTTC. It yields the protein CASSKMIQETQYF.

This clonotype appeared a few times. This chain connects TRBV7-2 to TRBJ1-2; maybe TRBD1 (5 bases). The CDR3 is made up of 14 amino acids. Germline-derived CDR1 and CDR2 are SGHTA and FQGNSA. V lost 7 bases, J lost 0 bases, and 12 bases lay in between. The CDR3 sequence is CASTGRAANYGYTF. The CDR3 coding sequence is TGTGCCAGCACAGGCAGGGCGGCTAACTATGGCTACACCTTC.

V usage is TRBV7-6 and J usage is TRBJ1-3; D is unclear. V was cut by 1 base and J by 0 bases, with 13 bases left in between. The CDR3 runs to 17 residues. From germline, CDR1 is SGHVS and CDR2 FNYEAQ. The CDR3, as DNA: TGTGCCAGCAGCTTAGAGGCGCCTACTTACTCTGGAAACACCATATATTTT. It is translated as CASSLEAPTYSGNTIYF.

This clonotype appeared a few times. This chain uses TRBV29-1 with TRBJ2-5; D is perhaps TRBD1 (5 bases). Trimming took 6 bases from V and 5 from J, leaving 13 bases between them. CDR3 length: 12 residues. The germline gives CDR1 SQVTM, CDR2 ANQGSEA. The CDR3 region has the DNA TGCAGCGTGGCAGGGTATCGGGAGACCCAGTACTTC. Amino acid sequence: CSVAGYRETQYF.

The count of this clonotype is one. The genes are TRBV10-3 and TRBJ2-7; D gene ambiguous. The V end was cut by 7 bases, the J end by 2 bases, with 15 bases between. CDR1 is ENHRY, CDR2 SYGVKD, per germline. This CDR3 has 14 amino acids. The CDR3 nucleotides read TGTGCCATCACCGACGGACCCAACACCTACGAGCAGTACTTC. Translation: CAITDGPNTYEQYF.

The V gene is TRBV10-3, the J gene TRBJ2-5; D gene ambiguous. The CDR3 runs to 12 residues. V lost 2 bases, J lost 5 bases, and 6 bases lay in between. CDR1 ENHRY and CDR2 SYGVKD come from the germline V gene. The CDR3 nucleotides read TGTGCCATCAGTGAGGCTAGTGAGACCCAGTACTTC. Its translation is CAISEASETQYF.

The rearrangement joins TRBV7-2 to TRBJ2-3; 12 nucleotides align to TRBD2. V lost 5 bases to trimming and J lost 10 bases; unmatched junction nucleotides: 13. The CDR3 loop spans 16 amino acids. CDR1 is SGHTA and CDR2 is FQGNSA in the germline V gene. CDR3 DNA: TGTGCCAGCAGCACCCGACTAGCGGGGGACCGACCCCCGCAGTATTTT. As protein: CASSTRLAGDRPPQYF. The full variable domain, its missing parts supplied by reference TRBV7-2 and TRBJ2-3, is GAGVSQSPSNKVTEKGKDVELRCDPISGHTALYWYRQSLGQGLEFLIYFQGNSAPDKSGLPSDRFSAERTGGSVSTLTIQRTQQEDSAVYLCASSTRLAGDRPPQYFGPGTRLTVL.

This clonotype was counted a single time. The chain couples TRBV20-1 to TRBJ2-2; D is unclear. Trimming removed 3 bases from V and 6 bases from J, with 11 bases in between. Germline values: CDR1 DFQATT, CDR2 SNEGSKA (reference sequence). The CDR3 totals 13 residues. The CDR3 coding sequence is TGCAGTGCTAGTACGAAAGCCGCCGGGGAGCTGTTTTTT. This sequence encodes CSASTKAAGELFF.

This clonotype was detected a few times. This sequence joins TRBV12-3 or TRBV12-4 and TRBJ2-2, with D perhaps matching TRBD2 (5 bases). This CDR3 is built from 15 residues. V gave up 1 base and J gave up 4 bases, with 10 bases separating them. CDR3 nucleotide sequence: TGTGCCAGCAGTTTAGAGGGAGCCGGCACCGGGGAGCTGTTTTTT. Translating gives CASSLEGAGTGELFF.

This clonotype was picked up a small number of times. This chain connects TRBV12-3 or TRBV12-4 to TRBJ2-1; 10 bases agree with TRBD2. J was trimmed by 2 bases and V by 7 bases; bases with no gene match: 5. The CDR3 is made up of 15 amino acids. The CDR3 spells CASKEREGAYNEQFF. The CDR3 nucleotides are TGTGCCAGCAAGGAGCGGGAGGGGGCCTACAATGAGCAGTTCTTC.

This clonotype was counted only a few times. V is TRBV20-1 and J is TRBJ1-1; TRBD1 is a possible D gene (5 bases). The germline gives CDR1 DFQATT, CDR2 SNEGSKA (reference sequence). This CDR3 is built from 14 residues. The V end lost 3 bases, the J end lost 2 bases, and 13 bases lay between the germline ends. In nucleotides, the CDR3 is TGCAGTGCTAGGCCCAGGGATTTAAACACTGAAGCTTTCTTT. It is translated as CSARPRDLNTEAFF.

This clonotype was seen a few times. The chain is built from TRBV6-1 and TRBJ2-2; 7 positions agree with TRBD1. The CDR3 sequence is 15 residues long. With 11 bases clipped from V and 0 bases from J, the junction kept 9 bases outside the gene matches. The germline gives CDR1 MNHNS, CDR2 SASEGT. CDR3 residues: CAAPTGATNTGELFF. CDR3 sequence (DNA): TGTGCCGCTCCAACAGGGGCCACGAACACCGGGGAGCTGTTTTTT.

This clonotype was recorded only once. The chain links TRBV14 to TRBJ2-3; the match to TRBD1 covers 9 bases. The CDR3 spans 15 residues. Germline CDR1 reads SGHDN; CDR2 reads FVKESK. V was clipped by 5 bases and J by 3 bases; unmatched bases: 6. CDR3 sequence: CASSIRTGVTDTQYF. DNA of the CDR3: TGTGCCAGCAGCATTCGGACAGGGGTGACAGATACGCAGTATTTT.